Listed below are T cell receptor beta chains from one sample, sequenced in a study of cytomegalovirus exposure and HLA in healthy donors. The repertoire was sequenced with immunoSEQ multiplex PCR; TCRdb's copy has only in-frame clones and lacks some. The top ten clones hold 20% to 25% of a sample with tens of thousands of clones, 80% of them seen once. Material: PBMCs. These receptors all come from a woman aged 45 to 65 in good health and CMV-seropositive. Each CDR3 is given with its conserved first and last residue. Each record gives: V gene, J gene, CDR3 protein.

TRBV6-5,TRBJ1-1,CASRGTGHTEAFF
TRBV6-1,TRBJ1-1,CASRNRVYTEAFF
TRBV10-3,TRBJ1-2,CAISGPDYGYTF
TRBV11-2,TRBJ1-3,CASSLHPRRVVGNTIYF
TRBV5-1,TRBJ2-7,CASSWSSGYEQYF
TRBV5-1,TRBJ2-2,CASSLGLANTGELFF
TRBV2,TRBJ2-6,CASSPPGQGNNVLTF
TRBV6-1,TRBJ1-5,CASSEQGTSNQPQHF
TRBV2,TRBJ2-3,CASSPGLQSTDTQYF
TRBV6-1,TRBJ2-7,CASRKGGGGYYEQYF
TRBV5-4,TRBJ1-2,CASSLDRDYGYTF
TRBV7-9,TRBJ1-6,CASSPARWGTEDNSPLHF
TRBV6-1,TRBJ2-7,CASSEQGAAGIDEQYF
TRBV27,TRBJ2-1,CASSSRQGAYNEQFF
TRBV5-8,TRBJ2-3,CASSPRLAGGEDTQYF
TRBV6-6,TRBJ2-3,CASNSGLAVTDTQYF
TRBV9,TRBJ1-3,CASSYMVSGNTIYF
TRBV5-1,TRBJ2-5,CASRLSAREETQYF
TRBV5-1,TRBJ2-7,CASSLDEGSYEQYF
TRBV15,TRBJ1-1,CATSRDFEHTEAFF
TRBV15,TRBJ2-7,CATSRGGTGAYEQYF
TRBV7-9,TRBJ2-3,CASSLIVDTQYF
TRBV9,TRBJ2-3,CASSVARGSDTQYF
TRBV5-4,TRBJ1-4,CASSLGGTSNEKLFF
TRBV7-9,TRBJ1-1,CASSSGEIGGTTEAFF
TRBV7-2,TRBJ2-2,CASSSRGEGDTGELFF
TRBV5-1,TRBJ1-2,CASSPGQGPPDYGYTF
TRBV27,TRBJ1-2,CASSLRAQAIVWGPNYGYTF
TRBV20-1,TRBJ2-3,CSAAEDTQYF
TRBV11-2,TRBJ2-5,CASSPGPGTSGRETQYF
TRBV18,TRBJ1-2,CASPLEGGGGHNYGYTF
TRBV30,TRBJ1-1,CAWSVKTGTNTEAFF
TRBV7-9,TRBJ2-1,CASSLVTSSYNEQFF
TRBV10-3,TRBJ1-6,CAISAGDSPLHF
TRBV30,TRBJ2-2,CAWSGTSGVGELFF
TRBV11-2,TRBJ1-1,CASSFEGSMNTEAFF
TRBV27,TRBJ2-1,CASSFRTSGRAGNEQFF
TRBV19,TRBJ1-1,CASSRSGATEAFF
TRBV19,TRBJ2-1,CASLSSGRAGNEQFF
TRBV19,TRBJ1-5,CASTSRRSHNQPQHF
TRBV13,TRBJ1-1,CASSLREGAFF
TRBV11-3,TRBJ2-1,CASSPRLAGTEQFF
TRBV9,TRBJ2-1,CASSVDYRLNNEQFF
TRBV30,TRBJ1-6,CAWRGAGQPNSPLHF
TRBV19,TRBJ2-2,CASSIQTDTGELFF
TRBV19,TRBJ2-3,CASSIFGTSGGWADTQYF
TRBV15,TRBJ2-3,CATSMGLDTQYF
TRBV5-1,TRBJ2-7,CASSPGLAGTGEQYF
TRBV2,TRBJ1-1,CASRREPTGSEAFF
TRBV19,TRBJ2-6,CASRTSQGAGANVLTF
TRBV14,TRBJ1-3,CASSQDPVVTIYF
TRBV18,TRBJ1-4,CASSPAPIIEKLFF
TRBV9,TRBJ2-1,CASSHRAGSSYNEQFF
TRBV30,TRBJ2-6,CAGPREDSGANVLTF
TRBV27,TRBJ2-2,CASSLSETGELFF
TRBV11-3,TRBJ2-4,CASRVGGGAAKNIQYF